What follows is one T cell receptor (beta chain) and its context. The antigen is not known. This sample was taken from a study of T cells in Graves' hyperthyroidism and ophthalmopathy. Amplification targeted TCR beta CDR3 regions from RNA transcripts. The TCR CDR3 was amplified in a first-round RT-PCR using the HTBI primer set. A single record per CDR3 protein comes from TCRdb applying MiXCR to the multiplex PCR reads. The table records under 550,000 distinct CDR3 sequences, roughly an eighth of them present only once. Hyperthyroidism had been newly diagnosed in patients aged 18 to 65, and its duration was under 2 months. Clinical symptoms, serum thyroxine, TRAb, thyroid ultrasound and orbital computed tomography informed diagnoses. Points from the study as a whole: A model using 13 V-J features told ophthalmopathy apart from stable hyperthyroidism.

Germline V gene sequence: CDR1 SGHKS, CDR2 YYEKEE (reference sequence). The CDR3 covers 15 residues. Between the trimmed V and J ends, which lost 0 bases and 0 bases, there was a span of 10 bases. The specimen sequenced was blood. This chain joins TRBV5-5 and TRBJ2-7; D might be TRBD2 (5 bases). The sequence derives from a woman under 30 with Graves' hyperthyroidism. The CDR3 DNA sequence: TGTGCCAGCAGCTTGGGAGGGCTGAACTCCTACGAGCAGTACTTC. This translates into CASSLGGLNSYEQYF.